A selection of T cell receptor beta chains follows, all from one sample in a study of shared clonotypes between healthy human individuals. Profiled with immunoSEQ multiplex PCR; TCRdb holds only in-frame clones, not every one. In the table there are 2 million to 2.5 million clones, approximately 94% of which are singletons. The sample comprised naive CD8+ T cells sorted from blood. Every receptor here comes from a man between 18 and 29 years old in good health. Both conserved end residues are part of each CDR3. The order of the fields is J gene, V gene, clone size, D gene, CDR3 protein, CDR3 DNA. The D gene is left open where the match is weak. Clone size is not always given. Where it is, it says once, few, many or a class for expanded clones.

J gene: TRBJ2-1
V gene: TRBV11-3
clone size: -
D gene: -
CDR3 protein: CASSRRGNEQFF
CDR3 DNA: TGTGCCAGCAGTCGACGGGGGAATGAGCAGTTCTTC

J gene: TRBJ2-1
V gene: TRBV11-3
clone size: -
D gene: TRBD2
CDR3 protein: CASSLESSGSWNEQFF
CDR3 DNA: TGTGCCAGCAGCTTAGAATCGAGCGGGAGCTGGAATGAGCAGTTCTTC

J gene: TRBJ2-3
V gene: TRBV6-5
clone size: -
D gene: -
CDR3 protein: CASSPPPPLATQYF
CDR3 DNA: TGTGCCAGCAGTCCCCCGCCACCCCTAGCTACGCAGTATTTT

J gene: TRBJ2-7
V gene: TRBV28
clone size: -
D gene: TRBD1
CDR3 protein: CASRPQGVGAYEQYF
CDR3 DNA: TGTGCCAGCAGACCTCAGGGGGTGGGTGCCTACGAGCAGTACTTC

J gene: TRBJ2-5
V gene: TRBV7-2
clone size: -
D gene: -
CDR3 protein: CASSFDGEETQYF
CDR3 DNA: TGTGCCAGCAGCTTTGATGGGGAAGAGACCCAGTACTTC

J gene: TRBJ2-7
V gene: TRBV5-4
clone size: -
D gene: -
CDR3 protein: CASSLESLGPSSYEQYF
CDR3 DNA: TGTGCCAGCAGCTTGGAATCCCTAGGACCAAGCTCCTACGAGCAGTACTTC

J gene: TRBJ2-2
V gene: TRBV7-9
clone size: once
D gene: -
CDR3 protein: CASSSAVLGANTGELFF
CDR3 DNA: TGTGCCAGCAGCTCGGCGGTTTTAGGGGCGAACACCGGGGAGCTGTTTTTT

J gene: TRBJ2-2
V gene: TRBV9
clone size: -
D gene: -
CDR3 protein: CASSVEGGDTGELFF
CDR3 DNA: TGTGCCAGCAGCGTAGAGGGCGGGGACACCGGGGAGCTGTTTTTT

J gene: TRBJ1-6
V gene: TRBV2
clone size: -
D gene: -
CDR3 protein: CASSGAGLGANSYNSPLHF
CDR3 DNA: TGTGCCAGCAGTGGCGCAGGCCTAGGGGCCAACTCCTATAATTCACCCCTCCACTTT

J gene: TRBJ1-2
V gene: TRBV4-1
clone size: once
D gene: -
CDR3 protein: CASSPRDTYGYTF
CDR3 DNA: TGCGCCAGCAGTCCACGGGACACTTATGGCTACACCTTC

J gene: TRBJ2-3
V gene: TRBV15
clone size: -
D gene: -
CDR3 protein: CATSMASTDTQYF
CDR3 DNA: TGTGCCACCAGCATGGCTAGCACAGATACGCAGTATTTT

J gene: TRBJ1-1
V gene: TRBV5-6
clone size: -
D gene: TRBD1
CDR3 protein: CASSSSQGAYMDTEAFF
CDR3 DNA: TGTGCCAGCAGCTCTTCCCAGGGGGCATATATGGACACTGAAGCTTTCTTT

J gene: TRBJ1-1
V gene: TRBV10-2
clone size: -
D gene: -
CDR3 protein: CASSESRTDGDFF
CDR3 DNA: TGCGCCAGCAGTGAGTCGAGGACCGATGGGGACTTCTTT

J gene: TRBJ2-7
V gene: TRBV19
clone size: -
D gene: -
CDR3 protein: CASTNGAESYEQYF
CDR3 DNA: TGTGCCAGTACCAACGGGGCAGAATCCTACGAGCAGTACTTC

J gene: TRBJ2-7
V gene: TRBV28
clone size: -
D gene: -
CDR3 protein: CASSLDSGEQYF
CDR3 DNA: TGTGCCAGCAGTCTCGACAGTGGCGAGCAGTACTTC

J gene: TRBJ1-2
V gene: TRBV5-1
clone size: -
D gene: TRBD1
CDR3 protein: CASSQDSTGGFYGYTF
CDR3 DNA: TGCGCCAGCAGCCAGGACTCTACAGGGGGCTTTTATGGCTACACCTTC

J gene: TRBJ1-4
V gene: TRBV11-2
clone size: -
D gene: TRBD1
CDR3 protein: CASSHRWDSNEKLFF
CDR3 DNA: TGTGCCAGCAGCCACCGCTGGGACAGTAATGAAAAACTGTTTTTT

J gene: TRBJ1-5
V gene: TRBV27
clone size: -
D gene: -
CDR3 protein: CASSFRDTNQPQHF
CDR3 DNA: TGTGCCAGCAGTTTCCGGGACACCAATCAGCCCCAGCATTTT

J gene: TRBJ2-3
V gene: TRBV2
clone size: -
D gene: TRBD2
CDR3 protein: CASSEGWTSNTQYF
CDR3 DNA: TGTGCCAGCAGTGAAGGCTGGACTAGCAATACGCAGTATTTT

J gene: TRBJ2-3
V gene: TRBV27
clone size: -
D gene: TRBD2
CDR3 protein: CASRLAVTDTQYF
CDR3 DNA: TGTGCCAGCAGACTAGCGGTTACAGATACGCAGTATTTT

J gene: TRBJ2-7
V gene: TRBV6-1
clone size: -
D gene: TRBD2
CDR3 protein: CASSEGPSGYEQYF
CDR3 DNA: TGTGCCAGCAGTGAAGGGCCTAGCGGCTACGAGCAGTACTTC

J gene: TRBJ2-3
V gene: TRBV27
clone size: -
D gene: -
CDR3 protein: CASSFGDVAFGQYF
CDR3 DNA: TGTGCCAGCAGTTTCGGCGACGTGGCGTTCGGGCAGTATTTT

J gene: TRBJ2-7
V gene: TRBV7-6
clone size: -
D gene: TRBD1
CDR3 protein: CASSHGTDYEQYF
CDR3 DNA: TGTGCCAGCAGCCACGGGACAGACTACGAGCAGTACTTC

J gene: TRBJ1-1
V gene: TRBV19
clone size: -
D gene: -
CDR3 protein: CASTLGGNTEAFF
CDR3 DNA: TGTGCCAGTACTCTGGGGGGGAACACTGAAGCTTTCTTT

J gene: TRBJ1-2
V gene: TRBV6-5
clone size: -
D gene: -
CDR3 protein: CASSESGSYGYTF
CDR3 DNA: TGTGCCAGCAGTGAAAGTGGGTCCTATGGCTACACCTTC

J gene: TRBJ2-7
V gene: TRBV7-9
clone size: -
D gene: -
CDR3 protein: CASSWDGHYEQYF
CDR3 DNA: TGTGCCAGCAGTTGGGACGGCCACTACGAGCAGTACTTC

J gene: TRBJ2-7
V gene: TRBV5-5
clone size: -
D gene: TRBD2
CDR3 protein: CASSLGGRGNEQYF
CDR3 DNA: TGTGCCAGCAGCTTGGGCGGGAGAGGGAACGAGCAGTACTTC

J gene: TRBJ2-7
V gene: TRBV5-1
clone size: -
D gene: -
CDR3 protein: CASSLEGGRPDEQYF
CDR3 DNA: TGCGCCAGCAGCTTGGAGGGCGGGCGTCCCGACGAGCAGTACTTC

J gene: TRBJ1-5
V gene: TRBV2
clone size: -
D gene: -
CDR3 protein: CASRPEAGAYGNSNQPQHF
CDR3 DNA: TGTGCCAGCAGACCAGAGGCAGGGGCTTATGGAAATAGCAATCAGCCCCAGCATTTT

J gene: TRBJ1-2
V gene: TRBV10-2
clone size: -
D gene: -
CDR3 protein: CASSEGGWYGYTF
CDR3 DNA: TGCGCCAGCAGTGAGGGGGGATGGTATGGCTACACCTTC

J gene: TRBJ1-4
V gene: TRBV4-2
clone size: -
D gene: TRBD1
CDR3 protein: CASSQQGQVGWENEKLFF
CDR3 DNA: TGTGCCAGCAGCCAACAGGGACAGGTCGGGTGGGAGAATGAAAAACTGTTTTTT

J gene: TRBJ1-2
V gene: TRBV13
clone size: -
D gene: TRBD1
CDR3 protein: CASSRPGQGAWGYTF
CDR3 DNA: TGTGCCAGCAGCCGACCGGGACAGGGGGCTTGGGGCTACACCTTC

J gene: TRBJ2-2
V gene: TRBV7-6
clone size: -
D gene: -
CDR3 protein: CASSSRTLFDTGELFF
CDR3 DNA: TGTGCCAGCAGCTCCCGGACCCTCTTTGACACCGGGGAGCTGTTTTTT

J gene: TRBJ2-2
V gene: TRBV29-1
clone size: -
D gene: -
CDR3 protein: CSVDKSNTGELFF
CDR3 DNA: TGCAGCGTTGATAAATCGAACACCGGGGAGCTGTTTTTT

J gene: TRBJ2-7
V gene: TRBV10-3
clone size: -
D gene: TRBD1
CDR3 protein: CAISESRQGIWVHEQYF
CDR3 DNA: TGTGCCATCAGTGAGTCCAGACAGGGGATATGGGTCCACGAGCAGTACTTC

J gene: TRBJ2-7
V gene: TRBV9
clone size: -
D gene: -
CDR3 protein: CASSVGVGVTYEQYF
CDR3 DNA: TGTGCCAGCAGCGTAGGTGTAGGGGTCACCTACGAGCAGTACTTC

J gene: TRBJ2-7
V gene: TRBV2
clone size: -
D gene: -
CDR3 protein: CASSEALPRSEPDGSRYEQYF
CDR3 DNA: TGTGCCAGCAGTGAAGCCCTACCCAGGTCCGAACCGGACGGAAGCCGCTACGAGCAGTACTTC

J gene: TRBJ2-1
V gene: TRBV6-1
clone size: -
D gene: TRBD1
CDR3 protein: CASKGAEQFF
CDR3 DNA: TGTGCCAGCAAGGGGGCCGAGCAGTTCTTC

J gene: TRBJ1-4
V gene: TRBV13
clone size: -
D gene: -
CDR3 protein: CASSAQTGGNEKLFF
CDR3 DNA: TGTGCCAGCAGCGCCCAGACAGGAGGTAATGAAAAACTGTTTTTT

J gene: TRBJ2-1
V gene: TRBV6-5
clone size: -
D gene: -
CDR3 protein: CASSTAPHNEQFF
CDR3 DNA: TGTGCCAGCAGCACCGCCCCCCACAATGAGCAGTTCTTC

J gene: TRBJ2-3
V gene: TRBV19
clone size: -
D gene: -
CDR3 protein: CASSIFVGNTDTQYF
CDR3 DNA: TGTGCCAGTAGTATATTCGTGGGGAACACAGATACGCAGTATTTT

J gene: TRBJ2-5
V gene: TRBV5-6
clone size: -
D gene: TRBD2
CDR3 protein: CASSYGGIQETQYF
CDR3 DNA: TGTGCCAGCAGCTACGGGGGGATCCAAGAGACCCAGTACTTC

J gene: TRBJ1-2
V gene: TRBV27
clone size: few
D gene: -
CDR3 protein: CASSSLLGGTLYTF
CDR3 DNA: TGTGCCAGCAGCTCCCTTCTTGGAGGGACACTCTACACCTTC

J gene: TRBJ2-7
V gene: TRBV11-2
clone size: -
D gene: -
CDR3 protein: CASSLVAVSYEQYF
CDR3 DNA: TGTGCCAGCAGCTTAGTGGCGGTATCCTACGAGCAGTACTTC

J gene: TRBJ2-1
V gene: TRBV4-3
clone size: -
D gene: -
CDR3 protein: CASSPRQGTYNEQFF
CDR3 DNA: TGCGCCAGCAGCCCCCGGCAGGGGACCTACAATGAGCAGTTCTTC

J gene: TRBJ2-7
V gene: TRBV6-5
clone size: -
D gene: -
CDR3 protein: CASSYSGAGISYEQYF
CDR3 DNA: TGTGCCAGCAGTTACTCGGGGGCAGGTATCTCCTACGAGCAGTACTTC

J gene: TRBJ2-2
V gene: TRBV5-6
clone size: -
D gene: -
CDR3 protein: CASSTRDSTVGELFF
CDR3 DNA: TGTGCCAGCAGTACACGGGACTCCACCGTAGGGGAGCTGTTTTTT

J gene: TRBJ2-7
V gene: TRBV19
clone size: -
D gene: TRBD2
CDR3 protein: CATKTSGASYEQYF
CDR3 DNA: TGTGCCACCAAGACTAGCGGGGCCTCCTACGAGCAGTACTTC

J gene: TRBJ1-2
V gene: TRBV30
clone size: -
D gene: -
CDR3 protein: CAWTPEGYGYTF
CDR3 DNA: TGTGCCTGGACGCCGGAGGGGTACGGCTACACCTTC

J gene: TRBJ2-3
V gene: TRBV10-3
clone size: -
D gene: TRBD2
CDR3 protein: CAISGGGLTDTQYF
CDR3 DNA: TGTGCCATCAGTGGGGGGGGACTCACAGATACGCAGTATTTT

J gene: TRBJ2-7
V gene: TRBV9
clone size: -
D gene: -
CDR3 protein: CASSVAGAPSYEQYF
CDR3 DNA: TGTGCCAGCAGCGTAGCAGGGGCCCCCTCCTACGAGCAGTACTTC

J gene: TRBJ2-7
V gene: TRBV14
clone size: -
D gene: -
CDR3 protein: CASSLWDMSYEQYF
CDR3 DNA: TGTGCCAGCAGCCTCTGGGACATGTCCTACGAGCAGTACTTC

J gene: TRBJ1-2
V gene: TRBV15
clone size: -
D gene: -
CDR3 protein: CATSREGGADSDGYTF
CDR3 DNA: TGTGCCACCAGCAGAGAAGGCGGGGCGGATTCGGATGGCTACACCTTC